The 30 T cell receptor beta chains in this list originate from one sample, sequenced in a study of identical twins. Using its own MiXCR run on the 5' RACE reads, TCRdb lists one record per CDR3 protein. Counted here are about 150,000 distinct CDR3 sequences, roughly 3.3% occurring once; the ten biggest clones make up around 8%. Sequences were obtained from memory T cells sorted from blood. Receptors originate from a man aged 18-30 years in good health.

This clonotype was detected ten times or more. The V call is TRBV6-1, the J call TRBJ1-2; no clear D gene. In germline, CDR1 is MNHNS, CDR2 SASEGT. The CDR3 covers 14 residues. The V and J ends lost 2 bases and 6 bases respectively, with 13 bases between them. The CDR3 DNA is TGTGCCAGCAGTGAACCGGGGAGGAAGAATGGCTACACCTTC. This translates into CASSEPGRKNGYTF.

This clonotype was detected ten times or more. The V gene is TRBV20-1, the J gene TRBJ1-6; 8 bases match TRBD1. This CDR3 spans 17 amino acids. Germline CDR1 DFQATT, CDR2 SNEGSKA (reference sequence). The DNA for the CDR3 is TGCAGCCTGGCGGGACAGGTATCCCAAGGGCGTAATTCACCCCTCCACTTT. Translated, it gives CSLAGQVSQGRNSPLHF.

This clonotype was seen at least ten times. The chain links TRBV15 to TRBJ1-5, with TRBD1 matching 7 bases. Germline V gives CDR1 LNHNV, CDR2 YYDKDF (reference sequence). The length of the CDR3 is 18 residues. V shed 1 base and J 2 bases; nucleotides not matched to a gene: 11. CDR3 loop: CATSRGTFKTGGNQPQHF. DNA of the CDR3: TGTGCCACCAGCAGAGGGACTTTCAAAACAGGGGGCAATCAGCCCCAGCATTTT.

This clonotype was picked up many times. The chain uses TRBV10-3 and TRBJ2-3, with 11 positions matching TRBD2. Germline CDR1 and CDR2: ENHRY and SYGVKD. The CDR3 length is 14 residues. J was trimmed by 5 bases and V by 3 bases; bases with no gene match: 1. The CDR3 DNA reads as TGTGCCATCAGTGATGGGACTAGCGGAGATACGCAGTATTTT. Protein product: CAISDGTSGDTQYF.

This clonotype has a count of ten or more. The chain employs TRBV12-3 or TRBV12-4 and TRBJ1-1; tentatively, D is TRBD1 (5 bases). Trimming cost V 5 bases and J 8 bases, with 18 bases left between them. The CDR3 spans 14 residues. CDR3 nucleotide sequence: TGTGCCAGCAGTGCTTTGGGGGGACGGAAGGAAGCTTTCTTT. Its translation is CASSALGGRKEAFF.

The chain couples TRBV6-1 to TRBJ2-5; D is unclear. CDR1 and CDR2 (germline): MNHNS, SASEGT. The CDR3 extends over 15 amino acids. V shed 2 bases and J shed 1 base, with 11 bases lying between them. CDR3: CASSESVGSQETQYF. Written as DNA, the CDR3 is TGTGCCAGCAGTGAAAGTGTGGGCAGCCAAGAGACCCAGTACTTC.

This clonotype was found many times. The rearrangement links TRBV5-1 to TRBJ2-2; 8 bases fit TRBD1. There are 15 residues in the CDR3. The germline V gene has CDR1 SGHRS and CDR2 YFSETQ. J was trimmed by 4 bases and V by 4 bases; bases with no gene match: 6. The CDR3 nucleotides are TGCGCCAGCAGCCCCGGGACAGGCCGCACCGGGGAGCTGTTTTTT. It codes for CASSPGTGRTGELFF. The variable domain in full, completed from reference TRBV5-1 and TRBJ2-2, reads KAGVTQTPRYLIKTRGQQVTLSCSPISGHRSVSWYQQTPGQGLQFLFEYFSETQRNKGNFPGRFSGRQFSNSRSEMNVSTLELGDSALYLCASSPGTGRTGELFFGEGSRLTVL.

In this sample, this clonotype turned up many times. The V call is TRBV7-9, the J call TRBJ1-5, with D possibly being TRBD1 (5 bases). Per the germline V gene, CDR1 is SEHNR and CDR2 is FQNEAQ (reference sequence). The V and J ends lost 5 bases and 5 bases respectively, with 7 bases between them. This CDR3 region has 12 residues. The CDR3 sequence: CASSDRDQPQHF. CDR3 nucleotides: TGTGCCAGCAGCGACAGAGATCAGCCCCAGCATTTT.

This clonotype has ten or more counts. The chain carries TRBV24-1 and TRBJ2-2; no firm D call. CDR3 length equals 15 residues. V was cut by 3 bases and J by 3 bases, with 10 bases left in between. Germline CDR1 and CDR2: KGHDR and SFDVKD. CDR3 sequence: CATSDGSAHTGELFF. In DNA form, the CDR3 reads TGTGCCACCAGTGATGGGTCAGCCCACACCGGGGAGCTGTTTTTT.

The rearrangement joins TRBV27 to TRBJ2-2, with D unresolved. This CDR3 has 13 amino acids. Germline V CDR1 and CDR2: MNHEY, SMNVEV (reference sequence). V was pared by 6 bases and J by 6 bases, with 11 bases between. CDR3 nucleotide sequence: TGTGCCAGCAGAAACTCACGGGCCGGGGAGCTGTTTTTT. It translates to CASRNSRAGELFF.

This clonotype was seen at least ten times. The V and J genes are TRBV15 and TRBJ2-1, with 7 positions matching TRBD2. Germline lookup yields CDR1 LNHNV and CDR2 YYDKDF (reference sequence). The V and J ends lost 0 bases and 7 bases, in that order; junction bases with no gene match: 6. CDR3 length: 15 amino acids. In nucleotides, the CDR3 is TGTGCCACCAGCAGAGATTATGGCGGGAGAAATGAGCAGTTCTTC. The encoded protein is CATSRDYGGRNEQFF.

This clonotype was counted many times. This chain connects TRBV7-6 to TRBJ2-1; the D is unclear. This CDR3 is built from 14 residues. V lost 0 bases and J lost 6, with 9 bases in between. Germline V gene lookup returns CDR1 SGHVS and CDR2 FNYEAQ. The CDR3 is CASSLARFANEQFF. In DNA, the CDR3 is TGTGCCAGCAGCTTAGCCAGGTTTGCCAATGAGCAGTTCTTC.

By proportion, this clonotype is medium-sized. The chain combines TRBV5-6 with TRBJ2-3; 14 bases map to TRBD2. CDR3 length equals 16 residues. Germline V CDR1 and CDR2: SGHDT, YYEEEE. V trimming: 4 bases; J trimming: 3 bases; junction bases outside the gene matches: 4. CDR3 DNA: TGTGCCAGCAGCCTACGGACTAGCGGGAGGACAGATACGCAGTATTTT. Amino acids: CASSLRTSGRTDTQYF.

In regard to this clonotype: A much larger clonotype is one base distant, so this may be a read error. DNA of the CDR3: TGTGCCAGCAGCCCAGATCGAGACACAATATATTTT. Its protein is CASSPDRDTIYF. The gene calls are TRBV11-2 and TRBJ1-3, with D unclear. This CDR3 has 12 amino acids. Germline CDR1 is SGHAT and CDR2 is FQNNGV.

The sample holds many counts of this clonotype. As DNA, the CDR3 is TGCAGCGTGGTAGCGGGAGCCTCGGCAGATACGCAGTATTTT. This sequence encodes CSVVAGASADTQYF. The rearrangement links TRBV29-1 to TRBJ2-3; the match to TRBD2 covers 9 bases. CDR1 is SQVTM and CDR2 is ANQGSEA in the germline V gene. The CDR3 runs 14 residues. V lost 6 bases to trimming and J lost 4 bases; unmatched junction nucleotides: 8.

This clonotype was seen many times. This chain connects TRBV5-1 to TRBJ2-7; D might be TRBD1 or TRBD2, each matching 6 bases. CDR1 and CDR2 from the germline V gene are SGHRS and YFSETQ. This CDR3 comprises 17 residues. V was trimmed by 4 bases and J by 0 bases, leaving 20 bases between them. The CDR3 protein is CASSPDSRGTSSYEQYF. CDR3 DNA sequence: TGCGCCAGCAGCCCTGACAGCCGGGGGACAAGCTCCTACGAGCAGTACTTC. The variable domain in full, with the rest retrieved from reference TRBV5-1 and TRBJ2-7, is KAGVTQTPRYLIKTRGQQVTLSCSPISGHRSVSWYQQTPGQGLQFLFEYFSETQRNKGNFPGRFSGRQFSNSRSEMNVSTLELGDSALYLCASSPDSRGTSSYEQYFGPGTRLTVT.

This clonotype was observed many times. The chain links TRBV29-1 to TRBJ1-1; D perhaps matches TRBD1 (6 bases). Germline V gene data show CDR1 as SQVTM and CDR2 as ANQGSEA. The CDR3 totals 11 residues. Trimming cost V 4 bases and J 7 bases, with 10 bases left between them. CDR3 protein: CSVVTDSEAFF. Written as DNA, the CDR3 is TGCAGCGTTGTAACGGACAGTGAAGCTTTCTTT.

The J gene is TRBJ2-3, the V gene TRBV10-3; D may be TRBD2 (5 bases). CDR1 and CDR2 (germline): ENHRY, SYGVKD. Trimming pared 6 bases from V and 2 bases from J, leaving 9 bases between. The CDR3 consists of 13 residues. The CDR3 DNA reads as TGTGCCATCAGGGGAGAGCTCACAGATACGCAGTATTTT. Encoded protein: CAIRGELTDTQYF.

This clonotype appeared many times. The chain recombines TRBV7-9 with TRBJ2-3; D remains ambiguous. The CDR3 length is 13 residues. The V end was cut by 2 bases, the J end by 6 bases, with 9 bases between. CDR1 is SEHNR and CDR2 is FQNEAQ in the germline V gene (reference sequence). CDR3 in amino acids: CASSLPFPDTQYF. The CDR3 DNA reads as TGTGCCAGCAGCTTACCCTTCCCGGATACGCAGTATTTT.

This clonotype was seen repeatedly, ten times or more. The J gene is TRBJ2-1, the V gene TRBV20-1; 13 positions agree with TRBD2. After removal of 4 bases from V and 3 bases from J, the junction contained 6 bases not matched to a gene. Germline V lookup: CDR1 DFQATT, CDR2 SNEGSKA (reference sequence). The CDR3 sequence is 16 residues long. The CDR3 DNA is TGCAGTGCTACGTCTTGGACTAGCGGGAGCTACAATGAGCAGTTCTTC. It specifies CSATSWTSGSYNEQFF.

This clonotype has ten or more counts. The chain joins TRBV19 to TRBJ2-6, with 10 bases lining up with TRBD1. The CDR3 covers 16 residues. The junction had 4 bases not matched to a gene; V was cut back by 8 bases and J by 0 bases. CDR1 is LNHDA, CDR2 SQIVND, per germline (reference sequence). CDR3 region: CASRQGATSGANVLTF. The DNA of the CDR3 is TGTGCCAGTCGACAGGGGGCAACCTCTGGGGCCAACGTCCTGACTTTC.

There are many counts of this clonotype. The genes are TRBV29-1 and TRBJ2-2; 7 bases map to TRBD1. This CDR3 region has 13 residues. Germline CDR1 reads SQVTM; CDR2 reads ANQGSEA. J lost 6 bases, V lost 7 bases, and 8 bases had no gene match. The CDR3 spells CSAQTTGAGELFF. Here the CDR3 DNA reads TGCAGCGCTCAAACTACAGGGGCCGGGGAGCTGTTTTTT.

This clonotype came up many times. This sequence joins TRBV12-5 and TRBJ2-3, with D perhaps TRBD1 (5 bases). The V and J ends lost 1 base and 2 bases respectively, with 10 bases between them. The germline gives CDR1 LGHNT, CDR2 FRNRAP. The CDR3 covers 15 residues. CDR3 sequence reads: CASGLGQKVTDTQYF. The CDR3 DNA follows: TGTGCTAGTGGTTTGGGACAGAAAGTCACAGATACGCAGTATTTT.

This clonotype has ten or more counts. V usage is TRBV29-1 and J usage is TRBJ2-1, with TRBD2 identical over 9 bases. Germline CDR1 and CDR2: SQVTM and ANQGSEA. The CDR3 is 13 amino acids. Trimming at V came to 5 bases and at J to 4 bases, leaving 3 bases not matched to a gene. The CDR3 nucleotides read TGCAGCGTTAGGACTAGCGAGTACAATGAGCAGTTCTTC. Encoded protein: CSVRTSEYNEQFF.

Ten or more counts support this clonotype. The rearrangement uses TRBV4-1 and TRBJ1-1, with D perhaps matching TRBD1 (6 bases). V lost 3 bases to trimming and J lost 1 base, with 15 bases between them. Germline CDR1 is MGHRA and CDR2 is YSYEKL. The CDR3 is 16 residues long. The CDR3 spells CASSHAEGRGNTEAFF. The CDR3 DNA sequence: TGCGCCAGCAGCCATGCAGAGGGCAGGGGGAACACTGAAGCTTTCTTT.

At least ten counts were recorded for this clonotype. The chain has TRBV6-4 and TRBJ2-3; D remains ambiguous. Germline values: CDR1 MRHNA, CDR2 SNTAGT. V was clipped by 4 bases and J by 7 bases, with 6 bases between them. This CDR3 is built from 11 residues. In DNA, the CDR3 is TGTGCCAGCAGTGTCGGTAATACGCAGTATTTT. This sequence encodes CASSVGNTQYF.

This clonotype came up many times. The chain employs TRBV11-2 and TRBJ1-5; 10 positions agree with TRBD1. Trimming at V came to 1 base and at J to 6 bases, leaving 6 bases not matched to a gene. CDR3 length equals 16 residues. Germline-derived CDR1 and CDR2 are SGHAT and FQNNGV. The CDR3 reads CASSLGETGGFQPQHF. CDR3 in DNA: TGTGCCAGCAGCTTAGGGGAGACAGGGGGCTTTCAGCCCCAGCATTTT.

This chain joins TRBV9 and TRBJ2-7, with TRBD1 identical over 7 bases. Per the germline V gene, CDR1 is SGDLS and CDR2 is YYNGEE. There are 14 residues in the CDR3. Trimming at V came to 2 bases and at J to 2 bases, leaving 4 bases not matched to a gene. CDR3 residues: CASSVGTDPYEQYF. The CDR3 DNA reads TGTGCCAGCAGCGTTGGGACAGACCCCTACGAGCAGTACTTC.

This clonotype occurred many times. V is TRBV20-1 and J is TRBJ1-4; a weak D match, TRBD1 (5 bases). This CDR3 has 16 amino acids. Per germline, CDR1 DFQATT and CDR2 SNEGSKA (reference sequence). V was trimmed by 0 bases and J by 1 base, leaving 12 bases between them. CDR3: CSARDAAGVTNEKLFF. The CDR3 DNA sequence: TGCAGTGCTAGAGACGCGGCGGGGGTAACTAATGAAAAACTGTTTTTT.

This clonotype came up many times. The rearrangement links TRBV7-7 to TRBJ2-1, with D perhaps assigned TRBD1 or TRBD2 (5 bases each). This CDR3 comprises 10 residues. V shed 11 bases and J shed 9 bases, with 11 bases lying between them. Germline loops: CDR1 SSHAT, CDR2 FNYEAQ (reference sequence). The CDR3 coding sequence is TGTGCCGTGGGGGAGATTGAGCAGTTCTTC. Translated: CAVGEIEQFF.